This T cell receptor (beta chain) came from a study of OX40 agonist ivuxolimab in advanced cancers. CDR3 length: 14 residues. Germline trimming cut 2 bases from V and 4 bases from J; bases unmatched to any gene: 3. Germline V gene data show CDR1 as MNHEY and CDR2 as SVGAGI. Repertoires were generated with immunoSEQ multiplex PCR, while TCRdb's copy carries only in-frame clones and drops some. The table shows around 72,000 clones, with just over 85% occurring only once. The chain is built from TRBV6-5 and TRBJ1-2; 8 positions match TRBD1. This sequence originates from an adult with an advanced solid tumor such as melanoma, head and neck, liver or kidney cancer. This specimen consisted of CD4+ or CD8+ T cells sorted from blood, obtained in a trial of the OX40 agonist ivuxolimab. The CDR3 spells CASSYSGQGYGYTF. The DNA for the CDR3 is TGTGCCAGCAGTTACAGCGGACAGGGCTATGGCTACACCTTC.